One sample yielded the 30 T cell receptor beta chains listed below, sequenced in a study of shared clonotypes between healthy human individuals. The method was immunoSEQ multiplex PCR; TCRdb's version includes in-frame clones alone and lacks a portion of them. This sample has some 2.1 million clones, with around 93% found just once. Terminally differentiated effector memory CD45RA+ cells were excluded by CCR7 positive selection of CD45RO-negative cells. The specimen sequenced was naive CD8+ T cells from PBMCs. These receptors originate from a man aged 18 to 29 in good health. Some clones in this sample may be carry-over from other donors' samples.

A note on this clone: A much larger clonotype is one base distant, so this may be a read error. This chain connects TRBV9 to TRBJ2-7; D is unresolved. This CDR3 spans 11 amino acids. The V end was cut by 4 bases, the J end by 0 bases, with 2 bases between. Germline V gives CDR1 SGDLS, CDR2 YYNGEE. CDR3 protein: CASSPSYEQYF. The CDR3 bases are TGTGCCAGCAGCCCCTCCTACGAGCAGTACTTC.

Note on this clone: Other DNA sequences in this specimen translate into the identical CDR3. The J gene is TRBJ1-2, the V gene TRBV28, with D maybe TRBD1 (6 bases). V lost 5 bases, J lost 2 bases, and 9 bases lay in between. CDR3 length equals 13 residues. Germline CDR1 is MDHEN and CDR2 is SYDVKM. CDR3 loop: CASSRTGNYGYTF. The CDR3 nucleotides are TGTGCCAGCAGTCGAACAGGGAACTATGGCTACACCTTC.

The chain recombines TRBV7-9 with TRBJ2-1; 8 bases are a match to TRBD1. CDR1 and CDR2 (germline): SEHNR, FQNEAQ (reference sequence). The CDR3 runs to 15 residues. The J segment lost 2 bases and the V segment lost 5 bases, leaving 5 bases of the junction unmatched. The DNA for the CDR3 is TGTGCCAGCAGCCCGGACAGGGCCCCCTACAATGAGCAGTTCTTC. It translates to CASSPDRAPYNEQFF.

As for this clone: This same CDR3 is encoded by further DNA sequences in the sample. The chain links TRBV9 to TRBJ1-1, with 7 bases fitting TRBD1. Germline V gene data show CDR1 as SGDLS and CDR2 as YYNGEE. V dropped 0 bases and J dropped 0; count of bases not matched to a gene: 2. This CDR3 contains 15 residues. CDR3 amino acids: CASSVGGGLNTEAFF. The CDR3 DNA sequence: TGTGCCAGCAGCGTAGGAGGGGGCTTGAACACTGAAGCTTTCTTT.

V and J are TRBV30 and TRBJ2-7, with 9 bases matching TRBD1. Trimming took 4 bases from V and 4 from J; bases not matched to a gene: 2. The germline V gene encodes CDR1 GTSNPN and CDR2 SVGIG (reference sequence). CDR3 length: 12 amino acids. The CDR3 DNA follows: TGTGCCTGGACGACAGGGGGGTACGAGCAGTACTTC. Encoded protein: CAWTTGGYEQYF.

This sequence joins TRBV27 and TRBJ2-3; D call uncertain. This CDR3 contains 16 residues. CDR1 is MNHEY, CDR2 SMNVEV, per germline (reference sequence). With 0 bases removed from V and 7 bases from J, the gap between germline ends came to 17 bases. The CDR3 region is CASSLSFGTSLNTQYF. The CDR3 DNA follows: TGTGCCAGCAGTTTATCGTTCGGAACGTCTTTAAATACGCAGTATTTT.

V usage is TRBV27 and J usage is TRBJ2-7, with 8 bases fitting TRBD1. The trim removed 0 bases at V and 3 bases at J, leaving 4 bases unmatched. The CDR3 covers 15 residues. Germline CDR1 and CDR2: MNHEY and SMNVEV (reference sequence). For the CDR3, the DNA is TGTGCCAGCAGTTTATCTTTGGACAGGGTCTACGAGCAGTACTTC. It is translated as CASSLSLDRVYEQYF.

The chain carries TRBV9 and TRBJ1-2; TRBD1 matches 8 bases. Looked up from germline, CDR1 is SGDLS and CDR2 is YYNGEE. The CDR3 contains 17 residues. Unmatched junction bases numbered 16, after V lost 3 bases and J lost 6 bases. CDR3 coding DNA: TGTGCCAGCAGCGAAACACTAACAGGGGGAAGCAGCCATGGCTACACCTTC. Translated, it gives CASSETLTGGSSHGYTF.

This clone was seen a single time. This chain links TRBV7-9 with TRBJ1-2, with TRBD1 as a possible D gene (6 bases). Germline V gene sequence: CDR1 SEHNR, CDR2 FQNEAQ (reference sequence). V gave up 6 bases and J gave up 1 base, with 15 bases separating them. This CDR3 has 15 residues. The CDR3 is CASRSLRGGNYGYTF. CDR3 sequence (DNA): TGTGCCAGCAGATCCCTTAGGGGGGGTAACTATGGCTACACCTTC.

The CDR3 nucleotides read TGTGCCAGCAGCGTTCGGGATATTGCCTACAATGAGCAGTTCTTC. Residues: CASSVRDIAYNEQFF. V gene TRBV9 combines with J gene TRBJ2-1, with D possibly being TRBD2 (5 bases). In germline, CDR1 is SGDLS, CDR2 YYNGEE. Trimming shortened V by 2 bases and J by 2 bases, and 11 bases separated the two germline ends. This CDR3 has 15 residues.

The V gene is TRBV9, the J gene TRBJ2-1, with D unresolved. Germline assignment: CDR1 SGDLS and CDR2 YYNGEE. With 3 bases removed from V and 6 bases from J, the gap between germline ends came to 10 bases. CDR3 length: 13 amino acids. The CDR3 here is CASSASFSNEQFF. CDR3 bases: TGTGCCAGCAGCGCCTCTTTTAGCAATGAGCAGTTCTTC. The variable domain in full, completed from reference TRBV9 and TRBJ2-1, reads DSGVTQTPKHLITATGQRVTLRCSPRSGDLSVYWYQQSLDQGLQFLIQYYNGEERAKGNILERFSAQQFPDLHSELNLSSLELGDSALYFCASSASFSNEQFFGPGTRLTVL.

V usage is TRBV9 and J usage is TRBJ1-1; D is ambiguous. V lost 4 bases, J lost 0 bases, and 10 bases lay in between. The CDR3 runs 14 residues. Germline values: CDR1 SGDLS, CDR2 YYNGEE. CDR3 nucleotides: TGTGCCAGCAGCCCAGGCGGGATGAACACTGAAGCTTTCTTT. Translating it yields CASSPGGMNTEAFF.

V is TRBV28 and J is TRBJ2-7, with TRBD1 matching over 7 bases. CDR3 length: 15 residues. V lost 2 bases, J lost 3 bases, and 7 bases stayed unmatched. From germline, CDR1 is MDHEN and CDR2 SYDVKM. The CDR3 nucleotides are TGTGCCAGCAGTTTAATGTCCGGGACAGTCTACGAGCAGTACTTC. As protein: CASSLMSGTVYEQYF. Complete variable domain (other parts from reference TRBV28 and TRBJ2-7): DVKVTQSSRYLVKRTGEKVFLECVQDMDHENMFWYRQDPGLGLRLIYFSYDVKMKEKGDIPEGYSVSREKKERFSLILESASTNQTSMYLCASSLMSGTVYEQYFGPGTRLTVT.

This chain connects TRBV4-1 to TRBJ2-1; D is possibly TRBD2 (6 bases). Germline CDR1 reads MGHRA; CDR2 reads YSYEKL. The CDR3 totals 16 residues. CDR3 DNA: TGCGCAGCGGACGATGGGGGGACTGTGACCTACAATGAGCAGTTCTTC. This sequence encodes CAADDGGTVTYNEQFF.

The CDR3 DNA reads as TGTGCCAGCAGTTACCCCCACCAAGGGATCCAGACCCAGTACTTC. It is translated as CASSYPHQGIQTQYF. This chain uses TRBV6-5 with TRBJ2-5; D uncertain. This CDR3 region has 15 residues. Germline-derived CDR1 and CDR2 are MNHEY and SVGAGI. V lost 2 bases and J lost 6, with 16 bases in between.

As concerns this clone: This sample also contains other DNA sequences that code for the same CDR3. The chain recombines TRBV11-2 with TRBJ2-7, with D possibly matching TRBD2 (5 bases). CDR1 is SGHAT and CDR2 is FQNNGV in the germline V gene. V was trimmed by 3 bases and J by 0 bases, leaving 12 bases between them. The CDR3 consists of 15 residues. CDR3 residues: CASSFGGSSSYEQYF. The DNA of the CDR3 is TGTGCCAGCAGCTTTGGCGGGTCCTCCTCCTACGAGCAGTACTTC. The whole variable domain, remainder taken from reference TRBV11-2 and TRBJ2-7, is EAGVAQSPRYKIIEKRQSVAFWCNPISGHATLYWYQQILGQGPKLLIQFQNNGVVDDSQLPKDRFSAERLKGVDSTLKIQPAKLEDSAVYLCASSFGGSSSYEQYFGPGTRLTVT.

The gene calls are TRBV19 and TRBJ2-1; D gene unclear. Germline V gene data show CDR1 as LNHDA and CDR2 as SQIVND (reference sequence). CDR3 length: 12 amino acids. V gave up 5 bases and J gave up 8 bases, with 10 bases separating them. CDR3 coding DNA: TGTGCCAGTAGTTATGGGCTGGATGAGCAGTTCTTC. Translated, it gives CASSYGLDEQFF.

This clone is a singleton in its sample. The CDR3 DNA sequence: TGTGCCAGCAGTTTAGGGGTGGGTCTCGTAAGCAATCAGCCCCAGCATTTT. Its translation: CASSLGVGLVSNQPQHF. The V gene is TRBV28, the J gene TRBJ1-5, with D hard to call. V lost 2 bases to trimming and J lost 1 base, with 15 bases between them. The CDR3 spans 17 residues. Germline V lookup: CDR1 MDHEN, CDR2 SYDVKM.

The CDR3 spells CASSLVGQGHNQETQYF. As DNA, the CDR3 is TGCGCCAGCAGCTTGGTAGGGCAGGGCCACAATCAAGAGACCCAGTACTTC. The chain employs TRBV5-1 and TRBJ2-5, with a weak D call TRBD1 (5 bases). The V gene lost 0 bases and the J gene lost 2 bases, with 17 bases spanning the gap. Germline CDR1 reads SGHRS; CDR2 reads YFSETQ. The CDR3 extends over 17 amino acids.

A note on this clone: The junction differs from germline at one of its ends, possibly a read error. The chain employs TRBV19 and TRBJ1-1; D is uncertain. CDR1 is LNHDA and CDR2 is SQIVND in the germline V gene (reference sequence). CDR3 length: 13 amino acids. The chain's CDR3 is CASSLDIGTEAFF. The DNA of the CDR3 is TGTGCCAGTAGTTTAGATATTGGGACTGAAGCTTTCTTT.

The chain employs TRBV2 and TRBJ2-7; 7 bases align to TRBD2. This CDR3 contains 16 residues. Trimming at V came to 3 bases and at J to 4 bases, leaving 12 bases not matched to a gene. CDR1 is SNHLY, CDR2 FYNNEI, per germline. The CDR3 DNA reads as TGTGCCAGCAGTGAGATGGGCGGGAGTCTCCCTTACGAGCAGTACTTC. Translated: CASSEMGGSLPYEQYF.

This clone is a singleton in its sample. CDR3 nucleotide sequence: TGTGCCAGCAGCCCGAGGGGGCAAACTAATGAAAAACTGTTTTTT. Encoded protein: CASSPRGQTNEKLFF. This chain uses TRBV7-8 with TRBJ1-4; TRBD1 matches 7 bases. Trimming removed 5 bases from V and 1 base from J; junction bases left unmatched: 4. Germline values: CDR1 SGHVS, CDR2 FQNEAQ. CDR3 length: 15 amino acids.

This rearrangement joins TRBV10-1 to TRBJ2-7; TRBD2 is a possible D gene (6 bases). The V gene's germline CDR1 is WNHNN and CDR2 SYGVQD (reference sequence). V was clipped by 6 bases and J by 5 bases, with 11 bases between them. This CDR3 comprises 12 residues. The CDR3 DNA sequence: TGCGCCAGCAGCGGCGGGAAAAACGAGCAGTACTTC. It specifies CASSGGKNEQYF.

V usage is TRBV7-9 and J usage is TRBJ1-1; perhaps TRBD1 as D (5 bases). V lost 3 bases, J lost 5 bases, and 13 bases lay in between. CDR1 and CDR2 from the germline V gene are SEHNR and FQNEAQ (reference sequence). The CDR3 is made up of 14 amino acids. The CDR3 coding sequence is TGTGCCAGCAGCTTCGTTGGGGGGAGGACTGAAGCTTTCTTT. It codes for CASSFVGGRTEAFF. The full variable domain, rest sourced from reference TRBV7-9 and TRBJ1-1, is DTGVSQNPRHKITKRGQNVTFRCDPISEHNRLYWYRQTLGQGPEFLTYFQNEAQLEKSRLLSDRFSAERPKGSFSTLEIQRTEQGDSAMYLCASSFVGGRTEAFFGQGTRLTVV.

This sequence joins TRBV27 and TRBJ1-1; 7 nucleotides line up with TRBD1. With 6 bases clipped from V and 3 bases from J, the junction kept 4 bases outside the gene matches. This CDR3 contains 13 residues. Looked up from germline, CDR1 is MNHEY and CDR2 is SMNVEV (reference sequence). The CDR3 bases are TGTGCCAGCAGATTTACAGGGGACACTGAAGCTTTCTTT. Translating gives CASRFTGDTEAFF.

This chain links TRBV4-3 with TRBJ2-5; the D gene is possibly TRBD1 (6 bases). CDR1 and CDR2 from the germline V gene are LGHNA and YSLEER. The CDR3 covers 13 residues. V was trimmed by 4 bases and J by 7 bases, leaving 13 bases between them. The CDR3, as DNA: TGCGCCAGCAGCCCCACCGAGGGGGTGACCCAGTACTTC. Protein product: CASSPTEGVTQYF.

The rearrangement uses TRBV6-6 and TRBJ1-1; no clear D. The CDR3 has 14 amino acids. CDR1 MNHNY and CDR2 SVGAGI come from the germline V gene (reference sequence). V lost 2 bases to trimming and J lost 1 base, with 8 bases between them. The CDR3 DNA follows: TGTGCCAGCAGTTACACAAAGTCGAACACTGAAGCTTTCTTT. Translation: CASSYTKSNTEAFF.

This chain links TRBV9 with TRBJ1-4, with D uncertain. The CDR3 has 15 residues. Trimming shortened V by 0 bases and J by 2 bases, and 8 bases separated the two germline ends. CDR1 is SGDLS and CDR2 is YYNGEE in the germline V gene. CDR3 in DNA: TGTGCCAGCAGCGTAGGGGAGATCACTAATGAAAAACTGTTTTTT. This gives the protein CASSVGEITNEKLFF.

The J gene is TRBJ2-1, the V gene TRBV6-1; D is uncertain. Germline V gene data show CDR1 as MNHNS and CDR2 as SASEGT. V was shortened by 2 bases and J by 3 bases, with 2 bases between the two germline ends. The CDR3 spans 12 residues. The CDR3 sequence: CASSEYYNEQFF. The CDR3 bases are TGTGCCAGCAGTGAATACTACAATGAGCAGTTCTTC.

The chain uses TRBV30 and TRBJ2-1, with TRBD2 identical over 7 bases. J was trimmed by 13 bases and V by 0 bases; bases with no gene match: 15. The CDR3 covers 15 residues. Germline V gives CDR1 GTSNPN, CDR2 SVGIG (reference sequence). CDR3 in DNA: TGTGCCTGGAGTGTCAGGGAGGGCGAGATTGGAAATCAGTTCTTC. Its protein product is CAWSVREGEIGNQFF. Complete variable domain (other parts from reference TRBV30 and TRBJ2-1): SQTIHQWPATLVQPVGSPLSLECTVEGTSNPNLYWYRQAAGRGLQLLFYSVGIGQISSEVPQNLSASRPQDRQFILSSKKLLLSDSGFYLCAWSVREGEIGNQFFGPGTRLTVL.